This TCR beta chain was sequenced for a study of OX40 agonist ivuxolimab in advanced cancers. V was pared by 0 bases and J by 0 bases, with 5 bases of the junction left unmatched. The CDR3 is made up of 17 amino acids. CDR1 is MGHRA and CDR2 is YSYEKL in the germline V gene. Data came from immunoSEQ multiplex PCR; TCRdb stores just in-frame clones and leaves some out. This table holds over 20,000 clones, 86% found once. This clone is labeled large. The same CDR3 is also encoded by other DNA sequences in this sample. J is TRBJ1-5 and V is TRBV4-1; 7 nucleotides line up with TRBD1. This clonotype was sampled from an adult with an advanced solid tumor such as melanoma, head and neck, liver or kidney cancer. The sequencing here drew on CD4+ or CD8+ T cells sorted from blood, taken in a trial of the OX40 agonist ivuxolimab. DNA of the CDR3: TGCGCCAGCAGCCAAGACGACAGGGCCTATAGCAATCAGCCCCAGCATTTT. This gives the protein CASSQDDRAYSNQPQHF.